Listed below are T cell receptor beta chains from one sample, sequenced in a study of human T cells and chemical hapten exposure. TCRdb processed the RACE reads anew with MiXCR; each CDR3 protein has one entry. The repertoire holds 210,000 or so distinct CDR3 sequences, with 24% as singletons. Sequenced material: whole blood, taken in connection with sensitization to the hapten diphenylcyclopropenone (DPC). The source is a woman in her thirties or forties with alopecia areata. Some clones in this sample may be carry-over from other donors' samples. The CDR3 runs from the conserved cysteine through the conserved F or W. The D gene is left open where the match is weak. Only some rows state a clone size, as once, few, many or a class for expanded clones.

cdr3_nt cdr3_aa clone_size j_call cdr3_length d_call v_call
TGTGCCAGCAGCTTACTAGCGCGGAGCTCCTACAATGAGCAGTTCTTC CASSLLARSSYNEQFF many TRBJ2-1 16 NA TRBV7-2
TGTGCCATCAGTGGGACGGAGGACTATGGCTACACCTTC CAISGTEDYGYTF few TRBJ1-2 13 NA TRBV10-3
TGTGCCAGCAGTTCGCCGACGGCTAACTATGGCTACACCTTC CASSSPTANYGYTF NA TRBJ1-2 14 NA TRBV28
TGCAGTGCTAGTATCGGGACAGGGGGCGATCAGCCCCAGCATTTT CSASIGTGGDQPQHF NA TRBJ1-5 15 TRBD1 TRBV20-1
TGCGCCAGCAGCGCCGGACTAGCGGGAGTCGATGAGCAGTTCTTC CASSAGLAGVDEQFF many TRBJ2-1 15 TRBD2 TRBV5-1
TGTGCCAGCAGTCCAGGGACGTTCTCACCCTATGGCTACACCTTC CASSPGTFSPYGYTF few TRBJ1-2 15 NA TRBV6-2/TRBV6-3
TGTGCCAGCAGTCCTTATGGGCAAGAGACCCAGTACTTC CASSPYGQETQYF many TRBJ2-5 13 NA TRBV27
TGTGCCAGCAGCTCAACAGGGGGTACTACGGATACGCAGTATTTT CASSSTGGTTDTQYF NA TRBJ2-3 15 TRBD1 TRBV11-2
TGCGCCAGCAGCCAAGCTAGCGGGCCGAACACCGGGGAGCTGTTTTTT CASSQASGPNTGELFF many TRBJ2-2 16 TRBD2 TRBV4-1
TGTGCCAGCAGTTCTAGGTGGGGCTCGGATACGCAGTATTTT CASSSRWGSDTQYF NA TRBJ2-3 14 NA TRBV7-2
TGTGCCAGCAGTCCATTACTGGGGGTGTGGACAGATACGCAGTATTTT CASSPLLGVWTDTQYF few TRBJ2-3 16 NA TRBV6-5
TGCAGTGCTAGAGATATAGGACAGGGGGGTCATGAGCAGTTCTTC CSARDIGQGGHEQFF NA TRBJ2-1 15 TRBD1 TRBV20-1
TGCAGCGTTCGAGGAGAGAACTATGGCTACACCTTC CSVRGENYGYTF NA TRBJ1-2 12 NA TRBV29-1
TGCGCCAGCAGCCAAGATAGAGGGTGGGGCACAGATACGCAGTATTTT CASSQDRGWGTDTQYF NA TRBJ2-3 16 NA TRBV4-1
TGCAGCGTTGTAGCCGGACCATCCTACGAGCAGTACTTC CSVVAGPSYEQYF NA TRBJ2-7 13 NA TRBV29-1
TGCAGCGTTGAGGGGCATCCCACCGGGACAGGGGAGACCCAGTACTTC CSVEGHPTGTGETQYF NA TRBJ2-5 16 TRBD1 TRBV29-1